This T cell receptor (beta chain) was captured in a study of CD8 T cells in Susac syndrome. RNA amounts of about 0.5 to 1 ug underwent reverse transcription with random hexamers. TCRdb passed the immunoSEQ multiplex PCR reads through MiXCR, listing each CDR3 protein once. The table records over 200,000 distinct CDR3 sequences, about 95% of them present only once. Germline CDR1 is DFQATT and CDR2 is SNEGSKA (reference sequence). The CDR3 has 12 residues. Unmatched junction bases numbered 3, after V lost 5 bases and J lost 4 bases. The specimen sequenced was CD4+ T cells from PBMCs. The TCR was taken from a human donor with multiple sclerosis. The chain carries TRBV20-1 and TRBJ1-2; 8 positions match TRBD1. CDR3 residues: CSASDRVYGYTF. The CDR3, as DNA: TGCAGTGCTTCGGACAGGGTCTATGGCTACACCTTC.